This TCR beta chain comes out of a study of OX40 agonist ivuxolimab in advanced cancers. Findings and caveats of the study: Relative to CD4+, CD8+ T cells held more expanded clones on average. Relatively little clonal expansion, among the lowest observed, appeared in partial responders at 0.1-3.0 mg/kg.

Method: immunoSEQ multiplex PCR; TCRdb's copy keeps in-frame clones and lacks some. The top ten hold just over 20% of the sample, which has about 40,000 clones, approximately 86% seen once. Concerning this clone itself: The antigen is not known.

Trimming took 3 bases from V and 7 from J; bases not matched to a gene: 11. This CDR3 has 18 residues. The germline gives CDR1 SGHVS, CDR2 FNYEAQ. This TCR came from an adult with an advanced solid tumor such as melanoma, head and neck, liver or kidney cancer. The sample was CD4+ or CD8+ T cells sorted from blood, taken in a trial of the OX40 agonist ivuxolimab. The chain recombines TRBV7-6 with TRBJ2-1, with 14 bases fitting TRBD2. CDR3 residues: CASSFRTSGGPGSNEQFF. For the CDR3, the DNA is TGTGCCAGCAGCTTCCGGACTAGCGGGGGGCCGGGTTCTAATGAGCAGTTCTTC.